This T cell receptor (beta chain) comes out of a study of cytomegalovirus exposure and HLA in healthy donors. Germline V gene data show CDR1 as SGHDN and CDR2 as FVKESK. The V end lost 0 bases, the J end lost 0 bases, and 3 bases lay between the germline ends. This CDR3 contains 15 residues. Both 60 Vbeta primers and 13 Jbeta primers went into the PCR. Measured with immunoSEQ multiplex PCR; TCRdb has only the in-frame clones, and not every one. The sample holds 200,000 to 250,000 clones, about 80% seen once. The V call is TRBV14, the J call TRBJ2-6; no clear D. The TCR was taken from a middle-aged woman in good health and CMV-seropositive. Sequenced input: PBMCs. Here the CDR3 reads CASSQESSGANVLTF. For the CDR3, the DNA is TGTGCCAGCAGCCAAGAGAGCTCTGGGGCCAACGTCCTGACTTTC.